Listed here is a single TCR beta chain. Its antigen remains unidentified. The data are from a study of shared clonotypes between healthy human individuals. At the level of the study: Donors had three CD4 naive, three CD4 memory, two CD8 naive and one CD8 memory plate apiece.

The authors split each subset's genomic DNA evenly across several immunoSEQ plates. Clones were sequenced by immunoSEQ multiplex PCR, and TCRdb holds only the in-frame ones, with some missing. This table has about 1 million clones, approximately 76% appearing once. Points from the study as a whole: In a handful of donors, around 5% of naive CD4 clonotypes appeared in common.

This receptor was identified in a man in his late teens or twenties in good health. Sequences were obtained from memory CD4+ T cells sorted from blood. Subset here: CD45RA-negative fraction.

CDR3 in amino acids: CASTVGGAVINYGYTF. As DNA, the CDR3 is TGCGCCAGCACGGTTGGAGGGGCAGTGATTAACTATGGCTACACCTTC. The V gene is TRBV5-1, the J gene TRBJ1-2; tentative D call: TRBD1 (5 bases). From germline, CDR1 is SGHRS and CDR2 YFSETQ. There are 16 residues in the CDR3. The V end lost 6 bases, the J end lost 1 base, and 19 bases lay between the germline ends.